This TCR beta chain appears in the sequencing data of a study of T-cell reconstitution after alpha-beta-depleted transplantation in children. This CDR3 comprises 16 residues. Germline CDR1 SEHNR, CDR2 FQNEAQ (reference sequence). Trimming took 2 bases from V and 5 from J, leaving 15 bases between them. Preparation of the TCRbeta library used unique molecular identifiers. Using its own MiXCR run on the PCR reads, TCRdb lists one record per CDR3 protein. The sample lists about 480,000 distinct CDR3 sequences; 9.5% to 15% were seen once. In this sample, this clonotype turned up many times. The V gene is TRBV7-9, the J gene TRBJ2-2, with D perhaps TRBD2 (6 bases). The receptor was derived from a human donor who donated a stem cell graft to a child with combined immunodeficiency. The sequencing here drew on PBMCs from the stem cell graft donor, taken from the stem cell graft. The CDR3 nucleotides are TGTGCCAGCAGCTTAAGGAGGGGCCAGGAAACCGGGGAGCTGTTTTTT. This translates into CASSLRRGQETGELFF.